This T cell receptor beta chain was profiled in a study of PD-1 blockade in classical Hodgkin lymphoma. Study-wide context: The study gave patients nivolumab 3 mg/kg intravenously every 2 weeks.

With respect to this clone: What it recognizes is unknown.

The V segment lost 9 bases and the J segment 2 bases; nucleotides outside the gene matches: 4. The CDR3 loop spans 14 amino acids. Germline assignment: CDR1 LNHDA and CDR2 SQIVND (reference sequence). Findings and caveats of the study: The study found complete responders had baseline diversity similar to newly diagnosed patients.

Measured with immunoSEQ multiplex PCR; TCRdb has only the in-frame clones, and not every one. Of fewer than 15,000 clones listed, around nine tenths are singletons. All patients experienced relapse after autologous stem cell transplantation, and brentuximab vedotin exposure was variable. This chain links TRBV19 with TRBJ2-3; TRBD2 aligns across 11 bases. The source material was peripheral blood mononuclear cells (PBMCs), sampled at baseline. This TCR came from a human donor with classical Hodgkin lymphoma. The CDR3 protein is CASSSGGYTDTQYF. DNA of the CDR3: TGTGCCAGCTCTAGCGGGGGGTACACAGATACGCAGTATTTT.